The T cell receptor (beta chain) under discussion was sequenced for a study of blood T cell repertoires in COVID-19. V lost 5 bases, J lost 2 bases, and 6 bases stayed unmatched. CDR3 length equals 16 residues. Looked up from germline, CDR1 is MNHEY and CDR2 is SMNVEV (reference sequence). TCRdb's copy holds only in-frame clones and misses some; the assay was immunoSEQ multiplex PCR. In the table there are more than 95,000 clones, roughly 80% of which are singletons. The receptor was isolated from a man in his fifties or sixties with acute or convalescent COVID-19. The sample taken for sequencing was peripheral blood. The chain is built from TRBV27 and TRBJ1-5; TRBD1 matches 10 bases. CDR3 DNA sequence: TGTGCCAGCAGTCCTCTTGGGACAGGGGGCAATCAGCCCCAGCATTTT. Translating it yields CASSPLGTGGNQPQHF.